This T cell receptor beta chain stems from a study of cytomegalovirus exposure and HLA in healthy donors. PCR primers comprised 60 Vbeta and 13 Jbeta primers. The assay was immunoSEQ multiplex PCR, and TCRdb's table has in-frame clones only and misses some. The sample has approximately 100,000 clones; about 74% are singletons. In regard to this clone: The antigen remains undetermined.

Study observations and caveats: Researchers counted around 180 TCR beta chains as cytomegalovirus-associated. Exclusion applied to some V segments, including TRBV6-2 and TRBV6-3, as they were indistinguishable.

The germline V and J ends were trimmed by 3 bases and 4 bases, with 17 bases remaining between them. The CDR3 extends over 16 amino acids. Germline V CDR1 and CDR2: SGDLS, YYNGEE. The chain uses TRBV9 and TRBJ2-1; D might be TRBD2 (5 bases). Sequencing input: PBMCs. The TCR sequence derives from a female donor in good health and CMV-seronegative. The CDR3 protein is CASSAILGEQYNEQFF. The CDR3 DNA reads as TGTGCCAGCAGCGCCATCCTGGGAGAGCAATACAATGAGCAGTTCTTC.